This TCR beta chain is from a study of OX40 agonist ivuxolimab in advanced cancers. TCRdb keeps only in-frame clones here, not all; method: immunoSEQ multiplex PCR. The sample lists more than 75,000 clones, approximately 84% occurring once. Losses at the gene ends were 1 base for V and 2 bases for J; bases not matched to a gene: 10. CDR1 and CDR2 (germline): SGHAT, FQNNGV. This CDR3 has 17 amino acids. Study-level findings and limits: At doses 0.1 to 3.0 mg/kg, CD4+ and CD8+ clones expanded. Among the lowest levels of clonal expansion were found in partial responders at 0.1-3.0 mg/kg. Nonresponders, in some cases, also had low normalized T-cell clonal expansion.

About this clone itself: Its antigen is undetermined.

J is TRBJ2-7 and V is TRBV11-2; 8 bases agree with TRBD2. The TCR sequence derives from an adult with an advanced solid tumor such as melanoma, head and neck, liver or kidney cancer. The input for sequencing was CD4+ or CD8+ T cells sorted from blood, taken in a trial of the OX40 agonist ivuxolimab. CDR3 residues: CASSLAGGPLSTYEQYF. CDR3 nucleotide sequence: TGTGCCAGCAGCTTAGCGGGAGGGCCTCTCTCGACCTACGAGCAGTACTTC.